The T cell receptor beta chain under discussion was sequenced for a study of T cells after posttransplantation cyclophosphamide. Concerning this clone: Its antigen is as yet unknown.

Produced via immunoSEQ multiplex PCR; TCRdb's table is partial and in-frame only. The data show tens of thousands of clones, 85% to 95% seen once. Germline lookup yields CDR1 SEHNR and CDR2 FQNEAQ (reference sequence). The CDR3 extends over 14 amino acids. Study results and limitations: Donor-recipient repertoire similarity was low at 1-2 months, rising over year one. After PTCy, TRB diversity resembled that of CNI/methotrexate controls.

The related graft donor's blood sample was taken on the day of bone marrow donation. This TCR was sampled from a woman in her 30s in good health and a related stem cell transplant donor. The V gene is TRBV7-9, the J gene TRBJ2-5; a weak D match, TRBD2 (7 bases). The tail of the sequence fits TRBJ2-7 better, so the J call may be wrong. Sequences were obtained from PBMCs. CDR3 protein: CATTPRGGADEQYF. The CDR3 DNA follows: TGTGCCACTACCCCTAGGGGGGGGGCCGACGAGCAGTACTTC.